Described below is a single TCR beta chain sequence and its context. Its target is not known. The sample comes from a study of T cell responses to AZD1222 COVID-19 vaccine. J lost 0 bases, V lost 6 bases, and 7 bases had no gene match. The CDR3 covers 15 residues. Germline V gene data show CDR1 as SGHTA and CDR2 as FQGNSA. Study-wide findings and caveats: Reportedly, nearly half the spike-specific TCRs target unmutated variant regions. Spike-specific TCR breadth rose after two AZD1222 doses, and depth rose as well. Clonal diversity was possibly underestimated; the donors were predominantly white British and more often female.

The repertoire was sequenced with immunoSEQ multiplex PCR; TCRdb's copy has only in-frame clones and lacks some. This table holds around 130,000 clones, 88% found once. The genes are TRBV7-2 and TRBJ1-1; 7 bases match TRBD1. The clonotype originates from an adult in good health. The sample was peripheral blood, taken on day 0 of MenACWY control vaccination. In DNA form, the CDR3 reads TGTGCCAGCAGGGAGGGACAGATGATGAACACTGAAGCTTTCTTT. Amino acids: CASREGQMMNTEAFF.